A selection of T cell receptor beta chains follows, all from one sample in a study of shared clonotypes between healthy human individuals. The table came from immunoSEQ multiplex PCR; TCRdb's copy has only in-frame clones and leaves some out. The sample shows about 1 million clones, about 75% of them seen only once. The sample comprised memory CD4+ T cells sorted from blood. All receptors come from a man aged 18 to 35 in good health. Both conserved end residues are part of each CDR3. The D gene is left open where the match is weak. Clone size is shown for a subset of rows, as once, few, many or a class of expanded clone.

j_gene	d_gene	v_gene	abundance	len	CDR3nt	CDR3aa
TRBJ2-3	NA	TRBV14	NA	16	TGTGCCAGCAGCCAAGCCCTGAAAGCCGGCACAGATACGCAGTATTTT	CASSQALKAGTDTQYF
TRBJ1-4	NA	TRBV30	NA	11	TGTGCCTGGAGTGGGTCTGAAAAACTGTTTTTT	CAWSGSEKLFF
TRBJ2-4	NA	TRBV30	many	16	TGTGCCTGGAGTCGGCGGGACCTACTAGCCAAAAACATTCAGTACTTC	CAWSRRDLLAKNIQYF
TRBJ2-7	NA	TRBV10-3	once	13	TGTGCCATCACCCCTGGGGGCGGCTACGAGCAGTACTTC	CAITPGGGYEQYF
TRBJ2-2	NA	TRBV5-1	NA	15	TGCGCCAGCAGCTTGGTGACAGCTCCCACCGGGGAGCTGTTTTTT	CASSLVTAPTGELFF
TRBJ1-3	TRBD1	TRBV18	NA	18	TGTGCCAGCTCACCCCGGGACAGGGTGTCTCTCTCTGGAAACACCATATATTTT	CASSPRDRVSLSGNTIYF
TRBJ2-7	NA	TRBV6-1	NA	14	TGTGCCAGCAGAGGCGGGACGGCAACTTACGAGCAGTACTTC	CASRGGTATYEQYF
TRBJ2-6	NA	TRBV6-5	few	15	TGTGCCAGCAGGCGATCAGGGAGTGGGGCCAACGTCCTGACTTTC	CASRRSGSGANVLTF
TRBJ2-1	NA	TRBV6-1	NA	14	TGTGCCAGCAGTGAAGGGAGGCAGGGTCTCGTCTTAGTCTTC	CASSEGRQGLVLVF
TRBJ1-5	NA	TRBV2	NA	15	TGTGCCAGCATGGAGCACGCCGGGAGCAATCAGCCCCAGCATTTT	CASMEHAGSNQPQHF
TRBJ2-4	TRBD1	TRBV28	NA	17	TGTGCCAGCACCATGACAGGGGGCGGTGGAGCCAAAAACATTCAGTACTTC	CASTMTGGGGAKNIQYF
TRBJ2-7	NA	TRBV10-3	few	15	TGTGCCATCAGTGAGGGTCCGGGAGCCTCCTACGAGCAGTACTTC	CAISEGPGASYEQYF
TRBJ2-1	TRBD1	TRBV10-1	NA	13	TGCGCCAGTAGGGGACAGGGCGAAAATGAGCAGTTCTTC	CASRGQGENEQFF
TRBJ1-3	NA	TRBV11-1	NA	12	TGTGCCAGCAAGGCTACGGGAAACACCATATATTTT	CASKATGNTIYF
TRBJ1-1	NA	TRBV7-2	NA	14	TGTGCCAGCAGCTTAGCGCTAGACAGCTATGAAGCTTTCTTT	CASSLALDSYEAFF
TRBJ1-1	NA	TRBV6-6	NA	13	TGTGCCAGCACCCTAGTCGTAGGGACTGAAGCTTTCTTT	CASTLVVGTEAFF
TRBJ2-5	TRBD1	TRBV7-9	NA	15	TGTGCCAGCAGCTTATTGGGACAGGCAGAAGAGACCCAGTACTTC	CASSLLGQAEETQYF